This T cell receptor (beta chain) was found in a study of technical replicates of blood from a few donors. Some clones are missing from TCRdb's copy, which holds only in-frame ones; the method was immunoSEQ multiplex PCR. Counted here are tens of thousands of clones, more than 80% occurring once; the ten biggest clones make up approximately 0.25%. Germline V gives CDR1 MGHRA, CDR2 YSYEKL. V was cut by 2 bases and J by 1 base, with 8 bases left in between. CDR3 length: 14 amino acids. The sequenced sample consisted of T cells isolated from PBMCs. The V and J genes are TRBV4-1 and TRBJ1-1; D gene uncertain. This clonotype was sampled from a human donor in good health. The CDR3 coding sequence is TGCGCCAGCAGCCAACCCAACAGGAACACTGAAGCTTTCTTT. Translation gives CASSQPNRNTEAFF.